This is a list of T cell receptor beta chains from one sample in a study of vaccination and CD4 T cells after COVID-19. MiXCR, run by TCRdb on the PCR reads, gives a single entry per CDR3 protein. This repertoire shows 10,000 to 15,000 distinct CDR3 sequences, about 40% found once; its top ten account for less than 7.5%. These receptors have no known antigen. The specimen was CD4+ T cells from blood, cultured in vitro. All receptors derive from a human donor who had recovered from COVID-19. Both conserved end residues are part of each CDR3. The D gene is left open where the match is weak. Expanded clones get a size class; other rows say once, few or many, or leave the size out.

V,D,size,length,J,DNA,CDR3
TRBV2,NA,NA,15,TRBJ1-2,TGTGCCACCCAGCAGGGAGCTGGGGTAGTCTATGGCTACACCTTC,CATQQGAGVVYGYTF
TRBV20-1,NA,NA,15,TRBJ1-2,TGCAGTGCTAGAGATTTTTATGCAGAAACTTATGGCTACACCTTC,CSARDFYAETYGYTF
TRBV11-2,NA,NA,11,TRBJ1-1,TGTGCCAGCAGCCTGGGGGGTTTGGCTTTCTTT,CASSLGGLAFF
TRBV2,NA,NA,15,TRBJ1-2,TGTGCCAGCAGTATACGGGACCCAGGGGCCTATGGCTACACCTTC,CASSIRDPGAYGYTF
TRBV12-3/TRBV12-4,NA,NA,14,TRBJ2-6,TGTGCCAGCAGCATAAGCTCTGGGGCCAACGTCCTGACTTTC,CASSISSGANVLTF
TRBV5-4,NA,few,14,TRBJ1-2,TGTGCCAGCAGCCGCCCAGGCTCTGTCTATGGCTACACCTTC,CASSRPGSVYGYTF
TRBV6-2/TRBV6-3,NA,NA,16,TRBJ1-2,TGTGCCAGCAGTACTGCCGTGGGGGGAGGAGACTATGGCTACACCTTC,CASSTAVGGGDYGYTF
TRBV29-1,NA,NA,18,TRBJ2-6,TGCAGCGTCACGCGTTTCACCACAGGAGGCTCTGGGGCCAACGTCCTGACTTTC,CSVTRFTTGGSGANVLTF
TRBV20-1,NA,NA,13,TRBJ1-5,TGCAGTGCCACTCGACCGGACCTTGAGCCCCAGCATTTT,CSATRPDLEPQHF
TRBV5-8,NA,NA,11,TRBJ2-7,TGTGCCAGCAGCTTGGTCGGGGTTGTGTACTTC,CASSLVGVVYF
TRBV20-1,TRBD1,few,14,TRBJ2-7,TGCAGTGCCCAAGGCGTGGACAGGGGAAACGAGCAGTACTTC,CSAQGVDRGNEQYF
TRBV7-2,TRBD2,medium-sized,15,TRBJ2-3,TGTGCCAGCAGCGGCGCTAGCGGGAGGTCAGATACGCAGTATTTT,CASSGASGRSDTQYF
TRBV6-5,TRBD1,few,14,TRBJ1-2,TGTGCCAGCAGTTCTGAGGACAGGGGGTATGGCTACACCTTC,CASSSEDRGYGYTF
TRBV20-1,TRBD2,NA,16,TRBJ2-7,TGCAGTGCTAGTTCCCGCTCTAGCGGAGACTCCTACGAGCAGTACTTC,CSASSRSSGDSYEQYF
TRBV6-1,NA,NA,13,TRBJ1-1,TGTGCCAGCAGGAGAGGGCTCTCCACTGAAGCTTTCTTT,CASRRGLSTEAFF
TRBV24-1,NA,few,13,TRBJ1-5,TGTGCCACCAGTTTTGCCGGTAATCAGCCCCAGCATTTT,CATSFAGNQPQHF
TRBV24-1,TRBD2,NA,16,TRBJ2-1,TGTGCCACCAGTCCTATTAGCGGGAGCTCCTACAATGAGCAGTTCTTC,CATSPISGSSYNEQFF